Detailed here is one T cell receptor beta chain. Together with a sample-barcoded 5' primer, a J-beta primer mix was included in a second PCR lasting about 7 to 11 cycles. TCRdb re-called the 5' RACE reads through MiXCR, storing one row per CDR3 protein. The table has about 1.1 million distinct CDR3 sequences, less than 45% seen once. These data are taken from a study of blood T cells in healthy people across ages. CDR3 length: 13 amino acids. Trimming cost V 7 bases and J 5 bases, with 14 bases left between them. Source material: blood. This chain uses TRBV12-3 or TRBV12-4 with TRBJ1-1; no clear D. The TCR originated in a man between 18 and 35 years old in good health. The CDR3 DNA reads TGTGCCAGCACCGGTGGTTGGCGGACTGAAGCTTTCTTT. It encodes CASTGGWRTEAFF.